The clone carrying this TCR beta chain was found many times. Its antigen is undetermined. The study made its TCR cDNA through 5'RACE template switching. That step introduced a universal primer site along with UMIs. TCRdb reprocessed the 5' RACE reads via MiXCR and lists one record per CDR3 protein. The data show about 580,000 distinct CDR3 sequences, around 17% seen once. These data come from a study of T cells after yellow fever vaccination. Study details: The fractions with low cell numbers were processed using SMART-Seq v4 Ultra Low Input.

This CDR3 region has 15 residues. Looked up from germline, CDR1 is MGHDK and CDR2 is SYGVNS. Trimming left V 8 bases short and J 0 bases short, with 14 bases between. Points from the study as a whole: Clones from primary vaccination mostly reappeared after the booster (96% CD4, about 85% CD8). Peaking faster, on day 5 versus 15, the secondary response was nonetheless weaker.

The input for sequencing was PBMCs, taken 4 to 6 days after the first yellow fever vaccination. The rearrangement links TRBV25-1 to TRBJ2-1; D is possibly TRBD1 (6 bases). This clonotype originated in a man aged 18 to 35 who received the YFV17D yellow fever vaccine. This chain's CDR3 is CASQQGQSSYNEQFF. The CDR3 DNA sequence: TGTGCCAGCCAACAGGGCCAGAGCTCCTACAATGAGCAGTTCTTC.